The 23 T cell receptor beta chains below all came from one sample that was sequenced in a study of shared clonotypes between healthy human individuals. Profiled with immunoSEQ multiplex PCR; TCRdb holds only in-frame clones, not every one. This table has a few hundred thousand clones, roughly 70% appearing once. Sequenced: memory CD4+ T cells sorted from blood. Described subset: CD45RA-negative fraction. The receptors here all came from a man younger than 40 in good health.

The chain recombines TRBV5-1 with TRBJ2-1; D is undetermined. V was shortened by 1 base and J by 2 bases, with 16 bases between the two germline ends. The CDR3 spans 17 residues. Germline-derived CDR1 and CDR2 are SGHRS and YFSETQ. The CDR3 coding sequence is TGCGCCAGCAGCTTGAGCAGCGCCAGTATCCCCTACAATGAGCAGTTCTTC. It encodes CASSLSSASIPYNEQFF.

The chain couples TRBV5-5 to TRBJ2-7; D not certain. The CDR3 loop spans 11 amino acids. The germline CDR1 and CDR2 sequences are SGHKS and YYEKEE (reference sequence). With 0 bases removed from V and 3 bases from J, the gap between germline ends came to 1 base. The CDR3 loop reads CASSLGYEQYF. The CDR3 DNA reads TGTGCCAGCAGCTTGGGCTACGAGCAGTACTTC. Based on the CDR3 plus reference TRBV5-5 and TRBJ2-7, the full variable domain is DAGVTQSPTHLIKTRGQQVTLRCSPISGHKSVSWYQQVLGQGPQFIFQYYEKEERGRGNFPDRFSARQFPNYSSELNVNALLLGDSALYLCASSLGYEQYFGPGTRLTVT.

With respect to this clone: This sample also contains other DNA sequences that code for the same CDR3. The rearrangement uses TRBV18 and TRBJ2-3; 12 bases agree with TRBD2. The junction had 5 bases not matched to a gene; V was cut back by 6 bases and J by 1 base. The germline CDR1 and CDR2 sequences are KGHSH and LQKENI. The CDR3 is 16 amino acids. For the CDR3, the DNA is TGTGCCAGCTCCCCCAGACTAGCGGGAGGCACAGATACGCAGTATTTT. It yields the protein CASSPRLAGGTDTQYF.

This clone was recorded a few times. The genes are TRBV9 and TRBJ1-5; 7 bases are shared with TRBD1. This CDR3 is 14 amino acids long. V lost 3 bases to trimming and J lost 3 bases; unmatched junction nucleotides: 3. Germline CDR1 is SGDLS and CDR2 is YYNGEE. DNA for the CDR3: TGTGCCAGCAGCGGGGGACAGAACAATCAGCCCCAGCATTTT. Protein product: CASSGGQNNQPQHF.

The rearrangement joins TRBV10-3 to TRBJ2-2; D unclear. This CDR3 spans 13 amino acids. Trimming stripped 8 bases from V and 2 bases from J, with 9 bases between. Looked up from germline, CDR1 is ENHRY and CDR2 is SYGVKD. Written as DNA, the CDR3 is TGTGCCATCGGGCGGATTAACACCGGGGAGCTGTTTTTT. Encoded protein: CAIGRINTGELFF.

The genes are TRBV5-1 and TRBJ2-1; D may be TRBD2 (7 bases). This CDR3 is 19 amino acids long. The V and J ends lost 3 bases and 4 bases respectively, with 26 bases between them. The germline CDR1 and CDR2 sequences are SGHRS and YFSETQ. The CDR3, as DNA: TGCGCCAGCAGCTACCCTCCCGGCGGGGGCCTAGTTCGGTACAATGAGCAGTTCTTC. Translating it yields CASSYPPGGGLVRYNEQFF.

The CDR3 region is CASLAQDRNNEQFF. The CDR3 coding sequence is TGTGCCAGCTTAGCCCAGGACAGAAACAATGAGCAGTTCTTC. This rearrangement joins TRBV19 to TRBJ2-1, with D possibly being TRBD1 (6 bases). The germline V gene has CDR1 LNHDA and CDR2 SQIVND (reference sequence). V was pared by 9 bases and J by 5 bases, with 17 bases between. The CDR3 spans 14 residues.

The V call is TRBV25-1, the J call TRBJ2-3; D uncertain. Germline-derived CDR1 and CDR2 are MGHDK and SYGVNS. CDR3 length: 12 residues. The V and J ends lost 1 base and 8 bases respectively, with 7 bases between them. CDR3: CASSEFYGTQYF. The CDR3 DNA reads TGTGCCAGCAGTGAATTCTATGGTACGCAGTATTTT.

V gene TRBV7-9 combines with J gene TRBJ2-5; the D gene is possibly TRBD1 (5 bases). V was shortened by 1 base and J by 5 bases, with 11 bases between the two germline ends. This CDR3 spans 14 amino acids. Germline V lookup: CDR1 SEHNR, CDR2 FQNEAQ (reference sequence). CDR3 in DNA: TGTGCCAGCAGCTTAGGTGGGGCCGTCGAGACCCAGTACTTC. Translation: CASSLGGAVETQYF.

The V gene is TRBV5-6, the J gene TRBJ1-2; D remains unclear. The V gene lost 0 bases and the J gene lost 7 bases, with 13 bases spanning the gap. The germline V gene encodes CDR1 SGHDT and CDR2 YYEEEE. The CDR3 is 14 amino acids. The CDR3 coding sequence is TGTGCCAGCAGCTTGGCCGTCGGTGTGACTGGCTACACCTTC. Protein product: CASSLAVGVTGYTF.

This clone appeared a few times. This chain joins TRBV5-3 and TRBJ2-1; D is ambiguous. TRBV5-3 belongs to the ORF category, with a function that is uncertain. V lost 4 bases, J lost 0 bases, and 14 bases lay in between. The CDR3 has 16 amino acids. The CDR3 DNA follows: TGTGCCAGAAGCCATCCGGGTCATTCCTCCTACAATGAGCAGTTCTTC. Translated, it gives CARSHPGHSSYNEQFF.

This chain joins TRBV19 and TRBJ2-1; TRBD2 matches at 7 bases. Germline CDR1 and CDR2: LNHDA and SQIVND (reference sequence). V lost 11 bases, J lost 4 bases, and 11 bases stayed unmatched. The CDR3 loop spans 14 amino acids. The CDR3 reads CASREASGYNEQFF. The CDR3 region has the DNA TGTGCCTCCAGGGAGGCTAGCGGTTACAATGAGCAGTTCTTC.

The rearrangement links TRBV5-4 to TRBJ2-5; 10 bases match TRBD1. V shed 2 bases and J 7 bases; nucleotides not matched to a gene: 5. In germline, CDR1 is SGHNT, CDR2 YYREEE (reference sequence). The CDR3 consists of 14 residues. The CDR3 reads CASSLTGTGATQYF. The CDR3 DNA is TGTGCCAGCAGCTTAACCGGGACAGGGGCGACCCAGTACTTC.

This rearrangement joins TRBV6-1 to TRBJ2-7; 8 nucleotides agree with TRBD2. CDR1 and CDR2 (germline): MNHNS, SASEGT. CDR3 size: 14 residues. Trimming removed 10 bases from V and 2 bases from J; junction bases left unmatched: 10. The CDR3 spells CATNRAGGPYEQYF. The CDR3 coding sequence is TGTGCCACGAACAGGGCGGGAGGCCCCTACGAGCAGTACTTC.

V is TRBV15 and J is TRBJ2-5, with unresolved D. The CDR3 has 13 residues. Germline V gene lookup returns CDR1 LNHNV and CDR2 YYDKDF (reference sequence). The V end lost 1 base, the J end lost 1 base, and 4 bases lay between the germline ends. The CDR3 nucleotides read TGTGCCACCAGCAGAGGACTCCAAGAGACCCAGTACTTC. Translated: CATSRGLQETQYF. Variable domain in full (rest from reference TRBV15 and TRBJ2-5): DAMVIQNPRYQVTQFGKPVTLSCSQTLNHNVMYWYQQKSSQAPKLLFHYYDKDFNNEADTPDNFQSRRPNTSFCFLDIRSPGLGDTAMYLCATSRGLQETQYFGPGTRLLVL.

This clone has a single count. For the CDR3, the DNA is TGTGCCAGTAGTACCCGTGGCCTCACAGGGGGTTCGAACACCGGGGAGCTGTTTTTT. It encodes CASSTRGLTGGSNTGELFF. The chain couples TRBV19 to TRBJ2-2; TRBD1 matches 8 bases. Germline CDR1 reads LNHDA; CDR2 reads SQIVND (reference sequence). The junction had 13 bases not matched to a gene; V was cut back by 4 bases and J by 0 bases. The CDR3 loop spans 19 amino acids.

Of note for this clone: The conserved phenylalanine or tryptophan is not found at the CDR3 terminus, so this likely reflects a read error. The DNA is left out, because the CDR3 cannot be placed on it with certainty; the CDR3 is given as TCRdb lists it. V usage is TRBV4-1 and J usage is TRBJ1-1; TRBD1 was called by the table and not checked on the DNA. In germline, CDR1 is MGHRA, CDR2 YSYEKL. A total of 14 residues make up the CDR3, ends included. The CDR3 spells CASSQDLNGDRSAV.

The chain links TRBV18 to TRBJ1-2, with TRBD1 matching over 9 bases. With 0 bases clipped from V and 3 bases from J, the junction kept 2 bases outside the gene matches. The CDR3 runs to 15 residues. CDR1 is KGHSH and CDR2 is LQKENI in the germline V gene. The CDR3 DNA is TGTGCCAGCTCACCACCACAGGGGGCCTACTATGGCTACACCTTC. Encoded protein: CASSPPQGAYYGYTF.

This clone was seen a handful of times. J is TRBJ2-3 and V is TRBV2, with a weak D call TRBD1 (5 bases). CDR1 and CDR2 from the germline V gene are SNHLY and FYNNEI. Trimming left V 11 bases short and J 2 bases short, with 14 bases between. The CDR3 has 13 residues. The CDR3 is CASPEGDTDTQYF. The CDR3 coding sequence is TGTGCCTCCCCAGAAGGGGACACAGATACGCAGTATTTT. The full variable domain, rest sourced from reference TRBV2 and TRBJ2-3, is EPEVTQTPSHQVTQMGQEVILRCVPISNHLYFYWYRQILGQKVEFLVSFYNNEISEKSEIFDDQFSVERPDGSNFTLKIRSTKLEDSAMYFCASPEGDTDTQYFGPGTRLTVL.

This chain connects TRBV14 to TRBJ2-1; D not resolved. Between the trimmed V and J ends, which lost 1 base and 4 bases, there was a span of 8 bases. Looked up from germline, CDR1 is SGHDN and CDR2 is FVKESK. The CDR3 consists of 14 residues. For the CDR3, the DNA is TGTGCCAGCAGCCAAGGCATCGCATACAATGAGCAGTTCTTC. Translating gives CASSQGIAYNEQFF.

This rearrangement joins TRBV18 to TRBJ2-7, with a possible D match to TRBD1 (6 bases). Trimming stripped 3 bases from V and 3 bases from J, with 15 bases between. This CDR3 has 15 amino acids. Germline V lookup: CDR1 KGHSH, CDR2 LQKENI. The CDR3 coding sequence is TGTGCCAGCTCACCGACGATTGGACAGCACTACGAGCAGTACTTC. This codes for CASSPTIGQHYEQYF.

The chain is built from TRBV7-6 and TRBJ2-5, with 7 bases fitting TRBD1. Trimming cost V 5 bases and J 2 bases; bases outside gene matches: 17. Germline V gene sequence: CDR1 SGHVS, CDR2 FNYEAQ. The CDR3 consists of 18 residues. CDR3 nucleotides: TGTGCCAGCAGCAAAGACAGGGCGCCTGGGCGTTGGCAAGAGACCCAGTACTTC. This codes for CASSKDRAPGRWQETQYF.

This clone was counted many times. This chain connects TRBV27 to TRBJ1-4; 7 positions agree with TRBD1. The CDR3 totals 15 residues. CDR1 and CDR2 from the germline V gene are MNHEY and SMNVEV (reference sequence). V dropped 3 bases and J dropped 4; count of bases not matched to a gene: 5. CDR3 residues: CASSLGGQSNEKLFF. CDR3 DNA: TGTGCCAGCAGTTTGGGGGGACAGAGTAATGAAAAACTGTTTTTT.